The sequence of this T cell receptor (beta chain) was determined in a study of identical twins. TCRdb independently ran MiXCR on the 5' RACE reads; one entry per CDR3 protein. This sample carries under 350,000 distinct CDR3 sequences, 8.5% to 9.5% of them seen once, and the ten largest clones take approximately 6.5%. This CDR3 comprises 16 residues. V trimming: 1 base; J trimming: 4 bases; junction bases outside the gene matches: 6. CDR1 and CDR2 (germline): SGHAT, FQNNGV. A further study also used this sample, focusing on yellow fever vaccine responses in identical twins. That paper states: Reportedly, twins' vaccine T cell responses looked partly convergent and partly personalized.

The sample taken for sequencing was CD8+ T cells sorted from blood. The chain joins TRBV11-2 to TRBJ2-5; 10 bases line up with TRBD2. This clonotype originated in a woman aged 18-29 years in good health. The CDR3 loop is CASSLASGRAAETQYF. The DNA of the CDR3 is TGTGCCAGCAGCTTAGCGAGCGGGAGGGCCGCAGAGACCCAGTACTTC.